One sample yielded the 7 T cell receptor beta chains listed below, sequenced in a study of patients and donors after allogeneic stem cell transplantation. TCRdb re-analysed the RT-PCR reads in MiXCR, keeping a single row per CDR3 protein. This sample has approximately 200,000 distinct CDR3 sequences; 41% occur once, and the top ten carry approximately 32%. Sequenced material: blood, either unsorted or a sorted T cell fraction (not recorded which). Every receptor here comes from a human donor who was either an allogeneic HSCT recipient or a stem cell or donor lymphocyte infusion donor (not recorded which). It is not recorded whose cells these are; they may come from a transplant donor.

The chain joins TRBV4-3 to TRBJ1-2; D is possibly TRBD1 (6 bases). Trimming cost V 5 bases and J 3 bases, with 16 bases left between them. The germline V gene encodes CDR1 LGHNA and CDR2 YSLEER. This CDR3 comprises 15 residues. The CDR3 protein is CASSSDGTKYYGYTF. CDR3 sequence (DNA): TGCGCCAGCAGCTCAGACGGGACAAAGTACTATGGCTACACCTTC.

This clonotype was counted between two and nine times. The chain couples TRBV5-1 to TRBJ1-5; unclear D gene. The CDR3 runs to 15 residues. The V gene lost 3 bases and the J gene lost 4 bases, with 14 bases spanning the gap. Looked up from germline, CDR1 is SGHRS and CDR2 is YFSETQ. CDR3 DNA: TGCGCCAGCAGCTCGACGGGTTCTGAAAATCAGCCCCAGCATTTT. The encoded protein is CASSSTGSENQPQHF. The full variable domain, rest sourced from reference TRBV5-1 and TRBJ1-5, is KAGVTQTPRYLIKTRGQQVTLSCSPISGHRSVSWYQQTPGQGLQFLFEYFSETQRNKGNFPGRFSGRQFSNSRSEMNVSTLELGDSALYLCASSSTGSENQPQHFGDGTRLSIL.

The J gene is TRBJ2-2, the V gene TRBV7-3; D uncertain. In germline, CDR1 is SGHTA, CDR2 FQGTGA. The CDR3 runs 13 residues. The germline V and J ends were trimmed by 4 bases and 4 bases, with 7 bases remaining between them. CDR3 sequence reads: CASSSQTTGELFF. The DNA for the CDR3 is TGTGCCAGCAGCTCGCAAACCACCGGGGAGCTGTTTTTT.

The chain uses TRBV29-1 and TRBJ1-3; D gene uncertain. The CDR3 has 17 residues. Trimming shortened V by 2 bases and J by 0 bases, and 17 bases separated the two germline ends. Germline V gives CDR1 SQVTM, CDR2 ANQGSEA. DNA for the CDR3: TGCAGCGTTGAATTAACACTGGCGGCCAGCTCTGGAAACACCATATATTTT. It specifies CSVELTLAASSGNTIYF.

This clonotype has only a few counts. This chain uses TRBV20-1 with TRBJ2-7, with TRBD2 identical over 12 bases. Per germline, CDR1 DFQATT and CDR2 SNEGSKA (reference sequence). This CDR3 spans 14 amino acids. Germline trimming cut 1 base from V and 5 bases from J; bases unmatched to any gene: 3. The DNA for the CDR3 is TGCAGTGCTAGAGGGACTAGCGGGAACAACGAGCAGTACTTC. Protein product: CSARGTSGNNEQYF.

The V gene is TRBV12-3 or TRBV12-4, the J gene TRBJ1-2, with no clear D. The CDR3 is 16 residues long. V was trimmed by 5 bases and J by 3 bases, leaving 19 bases between them. DNA for the CDR3: TGTGCCAGCAGTCTCCCGGACCGGGAGATCCACTATGGCTACACCTTC. This sequence encodes CASSLPDREIHYGYTF.

CDR3 DNA sequence: TGTGCCAGCAGCGCCGCAGGGGGTTACGGCTACACCTTC. Encoded protein: CASSAAGGYGYTF. This chain links TRBV9 with TRBJ1-2; the match to TRBD1 covers 7 bases. With V trimmed by 3 bases and J by 8 bases, 7 bases remained unmatched. The CDR3 sequence is 13 residues long. CDR1 and CDR2 from the germline V gene are SGDLS and YYNGEE.